The present T cell receptor (beta chain) was sequenced within a study of shared clonotypes between healthy human individuals. The CDR3 is 16 amino acids. CDR1 and CDR2 from the germline V gene are LNHDA and SQIVND (reference sequence). V was cut by 7 bases and J by 1 base, with 17 bases left in between. Study-wide results and limits: It was the non-shared clonotypes that had lower generation probabilities than clonotypes shared by all four donors. Only blood was sampled; tissue repertoires likely differ.

Clones were read by immunoSEQ multiplex PCR, and TCRdb kept only the in-frame ones, dropping some. The profile covers over 2 million clones, with 85% to 95% appearing a single time and 0.3% to 0.4% taken by the ten largest. This clone was seen only once. Its antigen is not known. This clonotype was sampled from a man aged 18 to 35 in good health. Some clones in this sample may be carry-over from other donors' samples. The chain couples TRBV19 to TRBJ1-5; D remains ambiguous. The sequencing sample was made of naive CD4+ T cells from PBMCs. Subset described: CD45RA+ positively selected. Here the CDR3 DNA reads TGTGCCAGTACCTTGGGTCCCCTCGGGAGCAATCAGCCCCAGCATTTT. This translates into CASTLGPLGSNQPQHF.